The sequence of this T cell receptor (beta chain) was determined in a study of T cell clones after liver transplantation. At the level of the study: Until 12-24 months post-transplant, subjects got standard immunosuppression and no induction.

Trimming cost V 7 bases and J 4 bases, with 11 bases left between them. Germline loops: CDR1 LNHDA, CDR2 SQIVND (reference sequence). This CDR3 has 13 residues. Data came from immunoSEQ multiplex PCR; TCRdb stores just in-frame clones and leaves some out. This sample carries more than 65,000 clones, about four fifths of them seen once, and the ten largest clones take approximately 0.8%. The V and J genes are TRBV19 and TRBJ1-5, with D possibly TRBD1 on 5 matching bases. The receptor was derived from a human patient who received a liver transplant. Some T cells may trace back to the graft donor. This material consisted of CD4+ T cells from blood, taken 12 months after liver transplant. The CDR3 loop is CASNLGGNQPQHF. The CDR3 coding sequence is TGTGCCAGTAACTTGGGGGGTAATCAGCCCCAGCATTTT. Together with reference TRBV19 and TRBJ1-5, the CDR3 gives the full variable domain: DGGITQSPKYLFRKEGQNVTLSCEQNLNHDAMYWYRQDPGQGLRLIYYSQIVNDFQKGDIAEGYSVSREKKESFPLTVTSAQKNPTAFYLCASNLGGNQPQHFGDGTRLSIL.